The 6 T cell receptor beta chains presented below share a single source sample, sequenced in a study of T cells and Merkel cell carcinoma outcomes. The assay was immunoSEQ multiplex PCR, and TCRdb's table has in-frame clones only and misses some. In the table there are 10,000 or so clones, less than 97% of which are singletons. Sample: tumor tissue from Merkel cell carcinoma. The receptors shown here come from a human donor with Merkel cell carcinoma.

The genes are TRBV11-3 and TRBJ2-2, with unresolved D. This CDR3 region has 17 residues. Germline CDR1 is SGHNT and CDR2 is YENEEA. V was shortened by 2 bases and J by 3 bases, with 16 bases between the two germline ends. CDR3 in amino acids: CASSLSTSSGDTGELFF. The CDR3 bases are TGTGCCAGCAGCTTATCAACCTCTAGTGGGGACACCGGGGAGCTGTTTTTT.

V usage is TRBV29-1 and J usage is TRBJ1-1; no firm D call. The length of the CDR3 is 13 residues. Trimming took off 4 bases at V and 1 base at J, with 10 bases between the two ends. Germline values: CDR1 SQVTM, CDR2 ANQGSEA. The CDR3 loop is CSVALTGNTEAFF. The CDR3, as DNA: TGCAGCGTTGCCCTGACTGGGAACACTGAAGCTTTCTTT.

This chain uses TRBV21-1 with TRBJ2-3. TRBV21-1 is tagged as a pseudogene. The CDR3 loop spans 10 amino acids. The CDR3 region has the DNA TGTGCCAGCCGCACAGATACGCAGTATTTT. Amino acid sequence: CASRTDTQYF.

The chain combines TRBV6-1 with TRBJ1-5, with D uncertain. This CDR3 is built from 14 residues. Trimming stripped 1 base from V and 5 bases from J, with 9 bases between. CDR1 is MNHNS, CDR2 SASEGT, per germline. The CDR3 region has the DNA TGTGCCAGCAGTGAAGTAGGAGCCTATCAGCCCCAGCATTTT. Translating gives CASSEVGAYQPQHF.

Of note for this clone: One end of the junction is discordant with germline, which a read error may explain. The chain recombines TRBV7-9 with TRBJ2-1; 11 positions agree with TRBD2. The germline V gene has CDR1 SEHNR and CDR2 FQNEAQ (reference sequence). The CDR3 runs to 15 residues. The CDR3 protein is CASSPRLAGYNKQFF. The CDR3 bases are TGTGCCAGCAGCCCGAGACTAGCGGGATACAATAAGCAGTTCTTC.

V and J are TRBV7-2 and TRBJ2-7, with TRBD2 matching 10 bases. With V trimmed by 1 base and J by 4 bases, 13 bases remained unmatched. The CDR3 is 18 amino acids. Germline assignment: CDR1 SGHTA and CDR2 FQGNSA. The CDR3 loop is CASSLGGLAGVSFYEQYF. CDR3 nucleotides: TGTGCCAGCAGCTTAGGCGGCCTAGCGGGAGTCTCGTTTTACGAGCAGTACTTC.